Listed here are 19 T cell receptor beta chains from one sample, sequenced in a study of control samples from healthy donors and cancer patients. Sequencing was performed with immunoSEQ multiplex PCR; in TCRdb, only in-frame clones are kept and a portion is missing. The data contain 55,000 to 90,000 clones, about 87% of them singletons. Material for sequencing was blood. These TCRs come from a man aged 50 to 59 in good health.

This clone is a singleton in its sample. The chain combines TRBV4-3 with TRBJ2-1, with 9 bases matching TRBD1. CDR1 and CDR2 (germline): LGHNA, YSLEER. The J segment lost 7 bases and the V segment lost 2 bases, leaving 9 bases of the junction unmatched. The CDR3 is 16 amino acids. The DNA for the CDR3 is TGCGCCAGCAGCCAACAGTGGGACAGGGTAGGAAATGAGCAGTTCTTC. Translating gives CASSQQWDRVGNEQFF.

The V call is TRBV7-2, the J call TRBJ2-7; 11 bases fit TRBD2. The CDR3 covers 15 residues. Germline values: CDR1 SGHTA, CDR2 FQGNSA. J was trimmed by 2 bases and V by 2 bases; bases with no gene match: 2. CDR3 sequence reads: CASSLSSGGTYEQYF. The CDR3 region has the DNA TGTGCCAGCAGCTTATCTAGCGGGGGGACCTACGAGCAGTACTTC.

CDR3 sequence reads: CASSLGPPPNEQFF. For the CDR3, the DNA is TGTGCCAGCAGCTTGGGGCCTCCTCCCAATGAGCAGTTCTTC. The chain recombines TRBV7-9 with TRBJ2-1; TRBD1 is a possible D gene (5 bases). The CDR3 totals 14 residues. CDR1 is SEHNR, CDR2 FQNEAQ, per germline (reference sequence). V lost 3 bases and J lost 6, with 12 bases in between.

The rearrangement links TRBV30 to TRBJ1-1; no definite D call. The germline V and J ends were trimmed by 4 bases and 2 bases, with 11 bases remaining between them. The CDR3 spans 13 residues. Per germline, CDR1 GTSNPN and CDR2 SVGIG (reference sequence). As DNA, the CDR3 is TGTGCCTGGATTGAACGTGTTAACACTGAAGCTTTCTTT. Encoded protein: CAWIERVNTEAFF. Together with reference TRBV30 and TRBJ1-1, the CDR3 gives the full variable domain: SQTIHQWPATLVQPVGSPLSLECTVEGTSNPNLYWYRQAAGRGLQLLFYSVGIGQISSEVPQNLSASRPQDRQFILSSKKLLLSDSGFYLCAWIERVNTEAFFGQGTRLTVV.

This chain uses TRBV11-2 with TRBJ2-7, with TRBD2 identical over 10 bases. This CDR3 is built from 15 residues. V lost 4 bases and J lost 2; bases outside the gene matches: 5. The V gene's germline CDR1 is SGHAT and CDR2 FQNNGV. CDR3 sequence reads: CASSSGLAPTYEQYF. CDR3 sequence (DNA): TGTGCCAGCAGCTCGGGACTAGCGCCAACCTACGAGCAGTACTTC.

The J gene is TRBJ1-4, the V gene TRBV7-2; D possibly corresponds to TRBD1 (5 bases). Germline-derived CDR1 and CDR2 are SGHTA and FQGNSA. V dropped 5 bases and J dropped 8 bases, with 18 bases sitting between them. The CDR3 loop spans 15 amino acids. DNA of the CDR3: TGTGCCAGCAGCCTCAGACAGAACTCCCAAGAAAAACTGTTTTTT. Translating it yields CASSLRQNSQEKLFF.

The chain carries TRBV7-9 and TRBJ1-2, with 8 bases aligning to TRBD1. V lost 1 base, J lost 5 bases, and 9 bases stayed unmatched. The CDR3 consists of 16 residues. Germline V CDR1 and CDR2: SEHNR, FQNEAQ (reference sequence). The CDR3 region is CASSLGAGTGGYGYTF. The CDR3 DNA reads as TGTGCCAGCAGCTTAGGGGCCGGGACAGGAGGGTATGGCTACACCTTC.

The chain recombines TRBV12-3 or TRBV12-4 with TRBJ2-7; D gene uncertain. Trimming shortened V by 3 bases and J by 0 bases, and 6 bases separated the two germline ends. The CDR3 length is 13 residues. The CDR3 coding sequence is TGTGCCAGCAGTTTGGGCTTCTCCTACGAGCAGTACTTC. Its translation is CASSLGFSYEQYF.

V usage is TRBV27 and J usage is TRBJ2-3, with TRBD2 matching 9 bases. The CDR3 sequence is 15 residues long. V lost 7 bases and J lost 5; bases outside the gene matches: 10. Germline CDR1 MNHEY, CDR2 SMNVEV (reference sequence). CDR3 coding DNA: TGTGCCAGCACCCAGGTCGGCGGGAGGGTAGATACGCAGTATTTT. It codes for CASTQVGGRVDTQYF.

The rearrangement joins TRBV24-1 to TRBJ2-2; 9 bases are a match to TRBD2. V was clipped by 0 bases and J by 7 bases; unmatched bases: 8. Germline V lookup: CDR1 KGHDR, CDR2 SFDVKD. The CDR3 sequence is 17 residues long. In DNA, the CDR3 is TGTGCCACCAGTGATTTGGGTAGCGGGAGATTTCACGGGGAGCTGTTTTTT. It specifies CATSDLGSGRFHGELFF.

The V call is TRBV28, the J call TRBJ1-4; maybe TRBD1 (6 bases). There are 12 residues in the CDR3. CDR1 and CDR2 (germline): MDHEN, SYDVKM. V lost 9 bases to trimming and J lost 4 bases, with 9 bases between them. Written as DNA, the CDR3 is TGTGCCAGTGAGGACAGTAATGAAAAACTGTTTTTT. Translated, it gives CASEDSNEKLFF.

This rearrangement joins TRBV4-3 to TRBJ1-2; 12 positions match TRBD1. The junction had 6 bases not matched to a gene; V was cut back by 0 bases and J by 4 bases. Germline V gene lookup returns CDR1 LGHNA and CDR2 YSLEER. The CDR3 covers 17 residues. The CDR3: CASSQEAWGQGAYGYTF. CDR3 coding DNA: TGCGCCAGCAGCCAAGAGGCGTGGGGACAGGGGGCCTATGGCTACACCTTC.

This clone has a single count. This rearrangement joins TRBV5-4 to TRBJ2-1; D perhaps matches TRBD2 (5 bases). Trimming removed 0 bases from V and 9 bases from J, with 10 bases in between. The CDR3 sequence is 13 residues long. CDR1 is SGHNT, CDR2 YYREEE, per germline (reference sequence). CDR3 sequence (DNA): TGTGCCAGCAGCTTGGCGGGAACAAGTGAGCAGTTCTTC. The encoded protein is CASSLAGTSEQFF. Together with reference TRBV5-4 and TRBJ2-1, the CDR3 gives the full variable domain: ETGVTQSPTHLIKTRGQQVTLRCSSQSGHNTVSWYQQALGQGPQFIFQYYREEENGRGNFPPRFSGLQFPNYSSELNVNALELDDSALYLCASSLAGTSEQFFGPGTRLTVL.

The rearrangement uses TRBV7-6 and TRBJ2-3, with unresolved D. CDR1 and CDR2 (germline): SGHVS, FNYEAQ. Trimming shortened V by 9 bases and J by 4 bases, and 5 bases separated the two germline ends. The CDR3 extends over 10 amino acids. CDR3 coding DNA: TGTGCCAGTGGAGCAGATACGCAGTATTTT. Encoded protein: CASGADTQYF.

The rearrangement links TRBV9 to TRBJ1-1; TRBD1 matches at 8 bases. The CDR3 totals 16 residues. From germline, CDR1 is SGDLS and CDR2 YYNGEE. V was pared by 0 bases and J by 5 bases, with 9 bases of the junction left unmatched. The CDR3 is CASSVVLGQGGTEAFF. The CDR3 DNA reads TGTGCCAGCAGCGTAGTATTAGGACAGGGAGGGACTGAAGCTTTCTTT.

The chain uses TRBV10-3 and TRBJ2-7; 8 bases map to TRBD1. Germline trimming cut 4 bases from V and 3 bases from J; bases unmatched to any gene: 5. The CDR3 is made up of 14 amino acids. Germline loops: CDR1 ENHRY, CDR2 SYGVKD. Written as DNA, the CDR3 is TGTGCCATCAGTGTGCCGGGACAGGTCTACGAGCAGTACTTC. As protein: CAISVPGQVYEQYF.

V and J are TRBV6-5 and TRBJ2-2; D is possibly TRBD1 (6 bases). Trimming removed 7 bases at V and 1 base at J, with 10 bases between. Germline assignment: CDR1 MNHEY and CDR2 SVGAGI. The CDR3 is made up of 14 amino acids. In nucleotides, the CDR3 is TGTGCCAGCAAGGGGGTGGAGAACACCGGGGAGCTGTTTTTT. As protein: CASKGVENTGELFF.

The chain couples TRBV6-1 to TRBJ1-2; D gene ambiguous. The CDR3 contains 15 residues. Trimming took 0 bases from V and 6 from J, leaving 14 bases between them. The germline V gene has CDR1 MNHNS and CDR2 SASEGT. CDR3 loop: CASSEALRTGNGYTF. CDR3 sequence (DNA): TGTGCCAGCAGTGAAGCGCTCAGGACGGGAAATGGCTACACCTTC.

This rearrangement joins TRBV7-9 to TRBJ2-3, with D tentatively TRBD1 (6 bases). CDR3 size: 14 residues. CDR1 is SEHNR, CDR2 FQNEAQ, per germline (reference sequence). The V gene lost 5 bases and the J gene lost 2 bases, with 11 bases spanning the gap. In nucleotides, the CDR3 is TGTGCCAGCAGCCCACAGGGATCCACAGATACGCAGTATTTT. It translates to CASSPQGSTDTQYF.